This TCR beta chain appears in the sequencing data of a study of cytomegalovirus exposure and HLA in healthy donors. Use of 60 Vbeta and 13 Jbeta primers characterized the PCR. Generated by immunoSEQ multiplex PCR, the TCRdb table keeps only in-frame clones and is missing some. This table holds 60,000 to 70,000 clones, around 80% found once. CDR1 SGDLS and CDR2 YYNGEE come from the germline V gene. The CDR3 is 12 residues long. Trimming took off 2 bases at V and 5 bases at J, with 7 bases between the two ends. The TCR sequence derives from a woman aged 25 to 39 in good health and CMV-seronegative. The specimen was PBMCs. The chain couples TRBV9 to TRBJ1-2, with D perhaps matching TRBD1 (6 bases). The CDR3 DNA is TGTGCCAGCAGCGTTCAGGGGTATGGCTACACCTTC. It specifies CASSVQGYGYTF.